A single sample is the source of the 26 T cell receptor beta chains below, sequenced in a study of T-cell reconstitution after alpha-beta-depleted transplantation in children. This sample's TCRbeta library carried unique molecular identifier barcodes. TCRdb independently ran MiXCR on the PCR reads; one entry per CDR3 protein. The sample has about 280,000 distinct CDR3 sequences, more than 9% seen once. Sequences were derived from peripheral blood, sampled 180 days after TCRalphabeta/CD19-depleted stem cell transplant. The receptors were sampled from a male patient between 2 and 10 years old who had a stem cell transplant for chronic granulomatous disease, so the T cells may come from the graft donor.

This clonotype was counted ten times or more. The chain has TRBV7-9 and TRBJ2-1; D gene uncertain. V gave up 5 bases and J gave up 15 bases, with 23 bases separating them. The CDR3 spans 14 residues. Germline lookup yields CDR1 SEHNR and CDR2 FQNEAQ (reference sequence). The CDR3 coding sequence is TGTGCCAGCAGCCCGCACAAACCTTCCCCGGTGGGGTTCTTC. Translated: CASSPHKPSPVGFF.

This clonotype was seen at least ten times. V usage is TRBV4-3 and J usage is TRBJ2-1, with TRBD1 matching over 7 bases. Germline V CDR1 and CDR2: LGHNA, YSLEER. The CDR3 has 14 amino acids. V shed 4 bases and J 3 bases; nucleotides not matched to a gene: 3. This chain's CDR3 is CASSRDRDYNEQFF. The CDR3 DNA is TGCGCCAGCAGCCGGGACAGAGACTACAATGAGCAGTTCTTC.

This clonotype was picked up many times. The chain couples TRBV2 to TRBJ1-1, with 8 bases identical to TRBD1. With 8 bases clipped from V and 2 bases from J, the junction kept 7 bases outside the gene matches. The CDR3 has 14 residues. The germline V gene has CDR1 SNHLY and CDR2 FYNNEI. Here the CDR3 reads CASRLGQANTEAFF. Written as DNA, the CDR3 is TGTGCCAGCCGCCTGGGACAGGCTAACACTGAAGCTTTCTTT.

At least ten counts were recorded for this clonotype. The CDR3 bases are TGTGCCATCTACGTCCCGGGACGAACTGAAGCTTTCTTT. This sequence encodes CAIYVPGRTEAFF. The rearrangement joins TRBV10-3 to TRBJ1-1, with D perhaps matching TRBD1 (5 bases). The germline gives CDR1 ENHRY, CDR2 SYGVKD. V lost 8 bases to trimming and J lost 5 bases, with 15 bases between them. CDR3 length: 13 amino acids.

This clonotype came up many times. This chain joins TRBV20-1 and TRBJ2-3; tentative D call: TRBD2 (6 bases). The CDR3 has 14 amino acids. Trimming stripped 4 bases from V and 2 bases from J, with 13 bases between. The germline V gene has CDR1 DFQATT and CDR2 SNEGSKA (reference sequence). The CDR3 spells CSAIRRALTDTQYF. CDR3 nucleotides: TGCAGTGCTATCAGGAGGGCCCTCACAGATACGCAGTATTTT.

This clonotype was counted many times. The V and J genes are TRBV27 and TRBJ2-7; D might be TRBD1 or TRBD2, each matching 5 bases. This CDR3 region has 15 residues. CDR1 and CDR2 (germline): MNHEY, SMNVEV (reference sequence). The V end lost 6 bases, the J end lost 0 bases, and 15 bases lay between the germline ends. CDR3 amino acids: CASSPPEGHSYEQYF. Here the CDR3 DNA reads TGTGCCAGCAGCCCTCCCGAGGGGCACTCCTACGAGCAGTACTTC.

There are many counts of this clonotype. This sequence joins TRBV18 and TRBJ2-1, with TRBD2 matching over 7 bases. Germline trimming cut 8 bases from V and 10 bases from J; bases unmatched to any gene: 2. Germline CDR1 and CDR2: KGHSH and LQKENI. The CDR3 runs 10 residues. DNA of the CDR3: TGTGCCAGCGCCGGGGGGGAGCAGTTCTTC. Translating gives CASAGGEQFF.

This clonotype was seen ten or more times. This chain connects TRBV29-1 to TRBJ2-1; no reliable D call. The germline gives CDR1 SQVTM, CDR2 ANQGSEA. The V end lost 7 bases, the J end lost 0 bases, and 19 bases lay between the germline ends. This CDR3 has 16 residues. For the CDR3, the DNA is TGCAGCGCCCGGGCGATGGGCTCGAGCTCCTACAATGAGCAGTTCTTC. Translated, it gives CSARAMGSSSYNEQFF.

This clonotype was counted at least ten times. The chain employs TRBV27 and TRBJ2-1, with TRBD1 matching 10 bases. The trim removed 6 bases at V and 12 bases at J, leaving 14 bases unmatched. Germline assignment: CDR1 MNHEY and CDR2 SMNVEV (reference sequence). The CDR3 sequence is 15 residues long. The CDR3 nucleotides read TGTGCCAGCAGCCCCGGGACAGGGGTACAAGGGCGGCAGTTCTTC. It yields the protein CASSPGTGVQGRQFF.

This clonotype was counted ten times or more. V and J are TRBV5-6 and TRBJ2-5; 9 bases match TRBD1. J gave up 5 bases and V 4 bases, and 6 bases lay outside the gene matches. The CDR3 length is 14 residues. Germline V lookup: CDR1 SGHDT, CDR2 YYEEEE. In nucleotides, the CDR3 is TGTGCCAGCAGCCTACAGGGGGCAGGGGAGACCCAGTACTTC. This gives the protein CASSLQGAGETQYF.

This clonotype was seen many times. This chain joins TRBV28 and TRBJ2-7; TRBD2 agrees at 7 bases. V trimming: 5 bases; J trimming: 3 bases; junction bases outside the gene matches: 4. The CDR3 sequence is 13 residues long. From germline, CDR1 is MDHEN and CDR2 SYDVKM. The CDR3 loop is CASSPGLIYEQYF. The DNA of the CDR3 is TGTGCCAGCAGTCCGGGACTAATCTACGAGCAGTACTTC.

This clonotype appeared many times. The gene calls are TRBV11-2 and TRBJ2-1; 7 bases match TRBD1. CDR1 is SGHAT and CDR2 is FQNNGV in the germline V gene. J lost 5 bases, V lost 5 bases, and 6 bases had no gene match. This CDR3 is 14 amino acids long. The CDR3 spells CASSAGTDNNEQFF. The DNA of the CDR3 is TGTGCCAGCAGCGCCGGGACAGATAACAATGAGCAGTTCTTC.

This clonotype was recorded only once. A read error may explain this, as a much larger clone is one base away. This chain's CDR3 is CASSPRGRAGNTGELFF. CDR3 DNA: TGTGCCAGCTCACCACGGGGCAGGGCCGGCAACACCGGGGAGCTGTTTTTT. This chain connects TRBV18 to TRBJ2-2; D is perhaps TRBD1 (5 bases). The V and J ends lost 1 base and 2 bases respectively, with 14 bases between them. The CDR3 has 17 residues. Germline V gene sequence: CDR1 KGHSH, CDR2 LQKENI.

This clonotype was detected ten times or more. J is TRBJ2-1 and V is TRBV20-1; TRBD2 might be the D (6 bases). The V gene lost 0 bases and the J gene lost 1 base, with 10 bases spanning the gap. This CDR3 is 15 amino acids long. Germline loops: CDR1 DFQATT, CDR2 SNEGSKA (reference sequence). This chain's CDR3 is CSAREEGGSYNEQFF. The CDR3, as DNA: TGCAGTGCTAGAGAGGAGGGAGGATCCTACAATGAGCAGTTCTTC.

This clonotype came up many times. The V call is TRBV20-1, the J call TRBJ2-1, with TRBD1 matching over 9 bases. Germline loops: CDR1 DFQATT, CDR2 SNEGSKA (reference sequence). V dropped 5 bases and J dropped 8; count of bases not matched to a gene: 7. The CDR3 totals 13 residues. DNA of the CDR3: TGCAGTGCTTCGGACAGGGGAAGGGATGAGCAGTTCTTC. Translated: CSASDRGRDEQFF.

This clonotype was detected ten times or more. This rearrangement joins TRBV5-1 to TRBJ2-7; TRBD2 agrees at 8 bases. The CDR3 runs to 17 residues. In germline, CDR1 is SGHRS, CDR2 YFSETQ. The V and J ends lost 1 base and 2 bases, in that order; junction bases with no gene match: 11. CDR3 in amino acids: CASSLWGGGPLAYEQYF. The CDR3 DNA follows: TGCGCCAGCAGCTTGTGGGGCGGGGGGCCCCTCGCCTACGAGCAGTACTTC.

Many counts were recorded for this clonotype. The chain combines TRBV5-1 with TRBJ1-4, with D perhaps TRBD1 (6 bases). CDR1 SGHRS and CDR2 YFSETQ come from the germline V gene. Trimming pared 2 bases from V and 7 bases from J, leaving 12 bases between. The CDR3 length is 14 residues. The CDR3 DNA reads as TGCGCCAGCAGCTTCGGGGGGCAGGTTGAAAAACTGTTTTTT. Translating gives CASSFGGQVEKLFF.

This clonotype was recorded a few times. The J gene is TRBJ2-4, the V gene TRBV9; 11 nucleotides align to TRBD1. J gave up 6 bases and V 0 bases, and 2 bases lay outside the gene matches. CDR3 length equals 15 residues. Germline-derived CDR1 and CDR2 are SGDLS and YYNGEE. In DNA, the CDR3 is TGTGCCAGCAGCGTAGCCGGGACAGGGGGAAACATTCAGTACTTC. It translates to CASSVAGTGGNIQYF.

This clonotype was recorded many times. The chain joins TRBV29-1 to TRBJ1-1, with a possible D match to TRBD1 (5 bases). The CDR3 loop spans 14 amino acids. The germline CDR1 and CDR2 sequences are SQVTM and ANQGSEA. V was shortened by 4 bases and J by 4 bases, with 16 bases between the two germline ends. For the CDR3, the DNA is TGCAGCGTTGTCTTGCGGGGGGTGACCACTGAAGCTTTCTTT. It encodes CSVVLRGVTTEAFF.

In its sample, this clonotype was seen once. This CDR3 is CASAIGGPYNEQFF. The CDR3 bases are TGTGCCAGCGCCATTGGGGGTCCCTACAATGAGCAGTTCTTC. The chain couples TRBV6-1 to TRBJ2-1; either TRBD1 or TRBD2 may supply D (5 bases each). CDR3 length equals 14 residues. Germline V gene sequence: CDR1 MNHNS, CDR2 SASEGT. Trimming pared 8 bases from V and 2 bases from J, leaving 13 bases between.

This clonotype was seen only a few times. The gene calls are TRBV4-1 and TRBJ2-1; 14 positions agree with TRBD2. The CDR3 sequence is 19 residues long. The V gene end was trimmed by 0 bases and the J gene end by 8 bases; junction bases not matched to a gene: 12. CDR1 and CDR2 (germline): MGHRA, YSYEKL. The CDR3, as DNA: TGCGCCAGCAGCCAAGATCCTCTAGCCGGGACTAGCGGGAGTCATGAGCAGTTCTTC. It translates to CASSQDPLAGTSGSHEQFF.

This clonotype appeared a few times. The V gene is TRBV4-1, the J gene TRBJ2-3; 9 nucleotides line up with TRBD2. The CDR3 is made up of 15 amino acids. The J segment lost 5 bases and the V segment lost 5 bases, leaving 8 bases of the junction unmatched. Germline CDR1 is MGHRA and CDR2 is YSYEKL. The CDR3 loop is CASSTRGGGIDTQYF. In nucleotides, the CDR3 is TGCGCCAGCAGCACCCGCGGGGGGGGGATAGATACGCAGTATTTT.

The chain is built from TRBV6-2 or TRBV6-3 and TRBJ2-1, with 15 nucleotides matching TRBD2. V lost 4 bases, J lost 5 bases, and 15 bases stayed unmatched. This CDR3 spans 20 amino acids. In germline, CDR1 is MNHEY, CDR2 SVGEGT. In DNA, the CDR3 is TGTGCCAGCAGTTCCCCGACGGCTTCCGGGACTAGCGGGAGGCACAATGAGCAGTTCTTC. As protein: CASSSPTASGTSGRHNEQFF.

This clonotype has a count of ten or more. This chain connects TRBV20-1 to TRBJ2-1, with 8 bases that match TRBD2. Losses at the gene ends were 1 base for V and 6 bases for J; bases not matched to a gene: 8. Germline CDR1 DFQATT, CDR2 SNEGSKA (reference sequence). The CDR3 has 15 residues. The CDR3 is CSARGELLAVNEQFF. In DNA form, the CDR3 reads TGCAGTGCTAGAGGAGAATTACTAGCGGTCAATGAGCAGTTCTTC.

This clonotype has a count of ten or more. The chain has TRBV15 and TRBJ1-5; D ambiguous. Germline V gene lookup returns CDR1 LNHNV and CDR2 YYDKDF (reference sequence). V dropped 2 bases and J dropped 0 bases, with 2 bases sitting between them. The CDR3 sequence is 13 residues long. DNA for the CDR3: TGTGCCACCAGCAGAAATAGCAATCAGCCCCAGCATTTT. Its translation is CATSRNSNQPQHF.

This clonotype was seen repeatedly, ten times or more. The chain combines TRBV20-1 with TRBJ2-1; D may correspond to TRBD1 or TRBD2 (5 bases each). The CDR3 extends over 14 amino acids. Trimming left V 5 bases short and J 12 bases short, with 23 bases between. Germline CDR1 reads DFQATT; CDR2 reads SNEGSKA (reference sequence). The CDR3 DNA reads TGCAGTGCTGGTAAACATGGGACGAGAGAAGGGCAGTTCTTC. It encodes CSAGKHGTREGQFF.